This is a list of T cell receptor beta chains from one sample in a study of PD-1 blockade in classical Hodgkin lymphoma. Assay: immunoSEQ multiplex PCR; the TCRdb copy retains only in-frame clones and omits some. The table lists tens of thousands of clones, approximately 93% of them singletons, with about 3.6% in the top ten. The source material was peripheral blood mononuclear cells (PBMCs). The receptor source for this set is a human donor with classical Hodgkin lymphoma. CDR3s include the opening cysteine and the closing phenylalanine or tryptophan. Fields, in order: clone size, D gene, V gene, CDR3 length, J gene, CDR3 protein, CDR3 DNA. A D gene is named only where the DNA matches it firmly. Size values are once, few and many counts, or a class for expanded clones, and some rows have none.

clone size: few; D gene: NA; V gene: TRBV7-2; CDR3 length: 14; J gene: TRBJ2-2; CDR3 protein: CASSLGLITGELFF; CDR3 DNA: TGTGCCAGCAGCTTAGGGCTCATTACCGGGGAGCTGTTTTTT
clone size: NA; D gene: NA; V gene: TRBV25-1; CDR3 length: 12; J gene: TRBJ2-3; CDR3 protein: CASLPPQGTQYF; CDR3 DNA: TGTGCCAGCCTCCCCCCACAGGGTACGCAGTATTTT
clone size: NA; D gene: TRBD2; V gene: TRBV5-4; CDR3 length: 15; J gene: TRBJ2-7; CDR3 protein: CASSLGAGEIYEQYF; CDR3 DNA: TGTGCCAGCAGCTTGGGGGCGGGAGAGATCTACGAGCAGTACTTC
clone size: NA; D gene: TRBD2; V gene: TRBV7-2; CDR3 length: 17; J gene: TRBJ2-1; CDR3 protein: CASSFSGTSRFYNEQFF; CDR3 DNA: TGTGCCAGCAGCTTTTCGGGGACTAGCCGTTTCTACAATGAGCAGTTCTTC
clone size: few; D gene: NA; V gene: TRBV7-2; CDR3 length: 14; J gene: TRBJ1-2; CDR3 protein: CASSLVGPPPGYTF; CDR3 DNA: TGTGCCAGCAGCTTAGTAGGACCCCCCCCCGGCTACACCTTC
clone size: NA; D gene: TRBD2; V gene: TRBV10-2; CDR3 length: 13; J gene: TRBJ2-5; CDR3 protein: CASSGLAEETQYF; CDR3 DNA: TGCGCCAGCAGTGGACTAGCGGAAGAGACCCAGTACTTC
clone size: NA; D gene: NA; V gene: TRBV30; CDR3 length: 13; J gene: TRBJ2-7; CDR3 protein: CAWSVGFHYEQYF; CDR3 DNA: TGTGCCTGGAGTGTCGGGTTTCACTACGAGCAGTACTTC
clone size: NA; D gene: TRBD1; V gene: TRBV9; CDR3 length: 14; J gene: TRBJ1-2; CDR3 protein: CASSPRGEDYGYTF; CDR3 DNA: TGTGCCAGCAGCCCCAGGGGGGAGGATTATGGCTACACCTTC
clone size: NA; D gene: NA; V gene: TRBV27; CDR3 length: 18; J gene: TRBJ1-2; CDR3 protein: CASSSAVNRVTGTMGYTF; CDR3 DNA: TGTGCCAGCAGTTCAGCTGTCAACAGGGTAACGGGAACTATGGGCTACACCTTC
clone size: NA; D gene: TRBD1; V gene: TRBV9; CDR3 length: 13; J gene: TRBJ1-2; CDR3 protein: CASSEGTDYGYTF; CDR3 DNA: TGTGCCAGCAGCGAAGGGACAGACTATGGCTACACCTTC
clone size: NA; D gene: NA; V gene: TRBV5-1; CDR3 length: 15; J gene: TRBJ1-3; CDR3 protein: CASSSTGTEGNTIYF; CDR3 DNA: TGCGCCAGCAGCTCAACCGGGACGGAGGGAAACACCATATATTTT
clone size: NA; D gene: NA; V gene: TRBV21-1; CDR3 length: 16; J gene: TRBJ2-1; CDR3 protein: CASSKGDSGPRDEQFF; CDR3 DNA: TGTGCCAGCAGCAAAGGAGACAGTGGACCCCGCGATGAGCAGTTCTTC
clone size: NA; D gene: NA; V gene: TRBV7-2; CDR3 length: 16; J gene: TRBJ2-7; CDR3 protein: CASSSLGRRSSYEQYF; CDR3 DNA: TGTGCCAGCAGCTCACTAGGACGGAGGAGCTCCTACGAGCAGTACTTC
clone size: NA; D gene: NA; V gene: TRBV28; CDR3 length: 15; J gene: TRBJ2-7; CDR3 protein: CASSLSAISGYEQYF; CDR3 DNA: TGTGCCAGCAGTCTTTCAGCGATAAGCGGCTACGAGCAGTACTTC
clone size: NA; D gene: TRBD1; V gene: TRBV2; CDR3 length: 17; J gene: TRBJ1-1; CDR3 protein: CATSFQGTGALATEAFF; CDR3 DNA: TGTGCCACCTCTTTTCAGGGGACAGGGGCACTTGCCACTGAAGCTTTCTTT
clone size: NA; D gene: NA; V gene: TRBV7-2; CDR3 length: 17; J gene: TRBJ1-5; CDR3 protein: CASSLLGRGLPNQPQHF; CDR3 DNA: TGTGCCAGCAGCCTCTTAGGGCGGGGACTCCCCAATCAGCCCCAGCATTTT
clone size: NA; D gene: NA; V gene: TRBV10-3; CDR3 length: 15; J gene: TRBJ2-7; CDR3 protein: CAISSMIGGNGEQYF; CDR3 DNA: TGTGCCATCAGTTCTATGATCGGAGGAAATGGCGAGCAGTACTTC
clone size: NA; D gene: TRBD1; V gene: TRBV5-1; CDR3 length: 15; J gene: TRBJ2-5; CDR3 protein: CASTPYRGQQETQYF; CDR3 DNA: TGCGCCAGCACCCCTTACAGGGGTCAACAAGAGACCCAGTACTTC
clone size: NA; D gene: TRBD1; V gene: TRBV19; CDR3 length: 15; J gene: TRBJ1-5; CDR3 protein: CASSTQGVGNQPQHF; CDR3 DNA: TGTGCCAGTAGTACCCAGGGGGTAGGCAATCAGCCCCAGCATTTT
clone size: once; D gene: NA; V gene: TRBV19; CDR3 length: 14; J gene: TRBJ2-3; CDR3 protein: CASSISLAADTQYF; CDR3 DNA: TGTGCCAGTAGTATCTCGCTAGCAGCAGATACGCAGTATTTT
clone size: NA; D gene: NA; V gene: TRBV29-1; CDR3 length: 19; J gene: TRBJ1-1; CDR3 protein: CSFILPGWPWVPLNTEAFF; CDR3 DNA: TGCAGTTTCATCCTCCCAGGTTGGCCTTGGGTCCCGCTGAACACTGAAGCTTTCTTT
clone size: once; D gene: NA; V gene: TRBV9; CDR3 length: 16; J gene: TRBJ2-2; CDR3 protein: CASSLDWTSGTGELFF; CDR3 DNA: TGTGCCAGCAGCTTGGACTGGACCTCGGGCACCGGGGAGCTGTTTTTT
clone size: NA; D gene: TRBD2; V gene: TRBV9; CDR3 length: 16; J gene: TRBJ2-4; CDR3 protein: CASSALSGRRLDIQYF; CDR3 DNA: TGTGCCAGCAGCGCGCTTAGCGGGAGACGTCTAGACATTCAGTACTTC
clone size: once; D gene: TRBD2; V gene: TRBV25-1; CDR3 length: 18; J gene: TRBJ2-3; CDR3 protein: CASSEPGLAGWSTDTQYF; CDR3 DNA: TGTGCCAGCAGTGAACCGGGACTAGCGGGCTGGAGCACAGATACGCAGTATTTT
clone size: NA; D gene: NA; V gene: TRBV21-1; CDR3 length: 15; J gene: TRBJ2-7; CDR3 protein: CASSKTLGAHDEQYF; CDR3 DNA: TGTGCCAGCAGCAAAACTCTAGGGGCGCACGACGAGCAGTACTTC
clone size: NA; D gene: NA; V gene: TRBV19; CDR3 length: 14; J gene: TRBJ2-7; CDR3 protein: CASTRGQGYRRQYF; CDR3 DNA: TGTGCCAGTACCCGAGGCCAGGGGTACCGACGGCAGTACTTC
clone size: NA; D gene: NA; V gene: TRBV19; CDR3 length: 13; J gene: TRBJ1-5; CDR3 protein: CASSRASNQPQHF; CDR3 DNA: TGTGCCAGTAGTCGGGCCAGCAATCAGCCCCAGCATTTT
clone size: NA; D gene: NA; V gene: TRBV6-5; CDR3 length: 14; J gene: TRBJ1-5; CDR3 protein: CASSYSSSNQPQHF; CDR3 DNA: TGTGCCAGCAGTTACTCGTCTAGCAATCAGCCCCAGCATTTT
clone size: NA; D gene: TRBD1; V gene: TRBV11-3; CDR3 length: 13; J gene: TRBJ1-5; CDR3 protein: CASSSYRGQPQHF; CDR3 DNA: TGTGCCAGCAGCTCTTACAGGGGGCAGCCCCAGCATTTT
clone size: NA; D gene: NA; V gene: TRBV2; CDR3 length: 14; J gene: TRBJ2-2; CDR3 protein: CASNSGGVTGELFF; CDR3 DNA: TGTGCCAGCAATTCGGGCGGAGTCACCGGGGAGCTGTTTTTT
clone size: NA; D gene: NA; V gene: TRBV4-2; CDR3 length: 19; J gene: TRBJ2-5; CDR3 protein: CASSQVVRQGRGSGETQYF; CDR3 DNA: TGTGCCAGCAGCCAAGTAGTGCGGCAGGGCAGAGGGTCCGGAGAGACCCAGTACTTC
clone size: NA; D gene: TRBD1; V gene: TRBV7-2; CDR3 length: 16; J gene: TRBJ2-6; CDR3 protein: CASSLTGSPGANVLTF; CDR3 DNA: TGTGCCAGCAGCCTGACAGGGAGCCCTGGGGCCAACGTCCTGACTTTC
clone size: NA; D gene: NA; V gene: TRBV7-9; CDR3 length: 15; J gene: TRBJ2-5; CDR3 protein: CASSLAVGLEETQYF; CDR3 DNA: TGTGCCAGCAGCTTAGCCGTTGGACTGGAAGAGACCCAGTACTTC
clone size: NA; D gene: NA; V gene: TRBV7-2; CDR3 length: 12; J gene: TRBJ1-2; CDR3 protein: CASSFLELGYTF; CDR3 DNA: TGTGCCAGCAGCTTTCTGGAGCTGGGCTACACCTTC
clone size: NA; D gene: NA; V gene: TRBV9; CDR3 length: 14; J gene: TRBJ2-7; CDR3 protein: CASSVASSDYEQYF; CDR3 DNA: TGTGCCAGCAGCGTAGCTAGCAGCGACTACGAGCAGTACTTC
clone size: NA; D gene: NA; V gene: TRBV7-3; CDR3 length: 13; J gene: TRBJ1-1; CDR3 protein: CASSLTGGTEAFF; CDR3 DNA: TGTGCCAGCAGCTTAACCGGTGGGACTGAAGCTTTCTTT